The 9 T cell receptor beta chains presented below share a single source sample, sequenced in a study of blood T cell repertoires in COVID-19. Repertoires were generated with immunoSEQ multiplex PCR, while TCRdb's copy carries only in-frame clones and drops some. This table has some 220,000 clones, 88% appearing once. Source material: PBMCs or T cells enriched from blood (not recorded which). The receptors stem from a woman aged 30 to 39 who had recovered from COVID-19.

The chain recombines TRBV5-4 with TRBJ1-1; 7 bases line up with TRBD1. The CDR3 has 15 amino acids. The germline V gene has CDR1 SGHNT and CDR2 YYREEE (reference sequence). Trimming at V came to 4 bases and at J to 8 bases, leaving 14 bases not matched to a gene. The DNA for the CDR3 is TGTGCCAGCAGCCGGAAGACAGGGCCCGTATGGGAAGCTTTCTTT. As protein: CASSRKTGPVWEAFF. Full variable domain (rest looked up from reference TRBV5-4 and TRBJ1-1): ETGVTQSPTHLIKTRGQQVTLRCSSQSGHNTVSWYQQALGQGPQFIFQYYREEENGRGNFPPRFSGLQFPNYSSELNVNALELDDSALYLCASSRKTGPVWEAFFGQGTRLTVV.

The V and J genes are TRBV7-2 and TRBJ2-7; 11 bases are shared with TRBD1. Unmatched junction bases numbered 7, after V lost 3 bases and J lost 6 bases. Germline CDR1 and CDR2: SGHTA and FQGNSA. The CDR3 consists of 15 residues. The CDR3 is CASSFPGQGVVEQYF. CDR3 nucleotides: TGTGCCAGCAGCTTCCCGGGACAGGGGGTAGTCGAGCAGTACTTC.

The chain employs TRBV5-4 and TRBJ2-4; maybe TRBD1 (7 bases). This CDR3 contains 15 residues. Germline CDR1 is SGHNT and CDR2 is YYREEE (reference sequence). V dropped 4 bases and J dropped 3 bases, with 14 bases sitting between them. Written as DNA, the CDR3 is TGTGCCAGCAGCAGGCCCAGGGGGGACAAAAACATTCAGTACTTC. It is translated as CASSRPRGDKNIQYF.

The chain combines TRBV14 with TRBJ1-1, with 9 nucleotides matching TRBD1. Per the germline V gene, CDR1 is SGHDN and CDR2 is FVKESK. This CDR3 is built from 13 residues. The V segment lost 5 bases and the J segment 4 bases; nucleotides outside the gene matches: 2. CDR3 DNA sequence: TGTGCCAGCAGCACGACAGGGGGCACTGAAGCTTTCTTT. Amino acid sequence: CASSTTGGTEAFF.

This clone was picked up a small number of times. The chain's CDR3 is CASSQVFSGNEQFF. The DNA of the CDR3 is TGTGCCAGCAGCCAAGTCTTTTCGGGCAATGAGCAGTTCTTC. J is TRBJ2-1 and V is TRBV3-1 (or the pseudogene TRBV3-2), with unresolved D. CDR3 length: 14 amino acids. Germline CDR1 is LGHDT and CDR2 is YNNKEL (reference sequence). The V gene lost 1 base and the J gene lost 6 bases, with 10 bases spanning the gap.

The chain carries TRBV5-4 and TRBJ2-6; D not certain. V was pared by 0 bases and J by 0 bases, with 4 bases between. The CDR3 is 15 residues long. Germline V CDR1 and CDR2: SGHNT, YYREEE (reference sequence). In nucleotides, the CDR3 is TGTGCCAGCAGCTTGGACAGCTCTGGGGCCAACGTCCTGACTTTC. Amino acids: CASSLDSSGANVLTF.

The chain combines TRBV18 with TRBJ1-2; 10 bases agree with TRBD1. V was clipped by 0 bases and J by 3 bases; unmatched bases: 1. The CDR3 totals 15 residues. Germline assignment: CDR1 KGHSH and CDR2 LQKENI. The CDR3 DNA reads TGTGCCAGCTCACCACCGGGACAGGGGTACTATGGCTACACCTTC. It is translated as CASSPPGQGYYGYTF.

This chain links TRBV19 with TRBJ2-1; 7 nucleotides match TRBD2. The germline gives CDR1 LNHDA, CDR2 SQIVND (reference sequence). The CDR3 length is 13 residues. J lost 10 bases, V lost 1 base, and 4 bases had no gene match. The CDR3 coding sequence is TGTGCCAGTAGTATAGGGGAGGGTCAAGAGCAGTTCTTC. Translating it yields CASSIGEGQEQFF.

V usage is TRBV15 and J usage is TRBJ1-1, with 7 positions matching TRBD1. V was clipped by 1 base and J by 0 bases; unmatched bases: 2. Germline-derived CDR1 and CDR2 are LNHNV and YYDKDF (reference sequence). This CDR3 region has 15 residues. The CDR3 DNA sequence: TGTGCCACCAGCAGAGGGACAGGCCTGAACACTGAAGCTTTCTTT. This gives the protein CATSRGTGLNTEAFF.